A selection of T cell receptor beta chains follows, all from one sample in a study of blood T cells in healthy people across ages. TCRdb processed the 5' RACE reads anew with MiXCR; each CDR3 protein has one entry. This sample has over 1.5 million distinct CDR3 sequences, with 49% found just once. Source material: blood. The source of these receptors is a woman between 40 and 55 years old in good health. Both conserved end residues are part of each CDR3. D genes are given only for firm matches. Size values are once, few and many counts, or a class for expanded clones, and some rows have none.

j_gene	abundance	d_gene	v_gene	len	CDR3nt	CDR3aa
TRBJ2-1	.	.	TRBV6-2/TRBV6-3	11	TGTGCCAGCAATCAGGGAATTGGGCAGTTCTTC	CASNQGIGQFF
TRBJ2-1	.	TRBD2	TRBV4-1	17	TGCGCCAGCAGCCAAGATTCGGGGGGGCCGTCCGGGGAGACCCAGTTCTTC	CASSQDSGGPSGETQFF
TRBJ2-4	few	.	TRBV20-1	12	TGCAGTGCCCTCTCGAGGCAAAACATTCAGTACTTC	CSALSRQNIQYF
TRBJ2-3	.	TRBD2	TRBV20-1	14	TGCAGTGCCCTTAAGCGGGGGGGATCAGATACGCAGTATTTT	CSALKRGGSDTQYF
TRBJ2-1	.	TRBD1	TRBV28	13	TGTGCCAGCAGCGGTCGACAGGGTAGTGAGCAGTTCTTC	CASSGRQGSEQFF
TRBJ2-5	.	TRBD2	TRBV5-5	15	TGTGTCAGCAGCTCAACGGGACTAGCGGCCGGGGAGCAGTACTTC	CVSSSTGLAAGEQYF
TRBJ2-3	few	TRBD2	TRBV29-1	16	TGCAGCGTTGAACCTGTGGGACTAGATGTTCCAGATACGCAGTATTTT	CSVEPVGLDVPDTQYF
TRBJ2-5	few	.	TRBV20-1	13	TGCAGTGCTAGTAAGAGCGGCGGAGAGACCCAGTACTTC	CSASKSGGETQYF
TRBJ2-5	.	.	TRBV6-5	18	TGTGCCAGCAGTTACTCGAATACTGGCGGGGAAGTCCAAGAGACCCAGTACTTC	CASSYSNTGGEVQETQYF
TRBJ1-1	few	TRBD1	TRBV4-3	14	TGCGCCAGCAGCGCGGGACAGCGGAACACTGAAGCTTTCTTT	CASSAGQRNTEAFF
TRBJ2-7	few	.	TRBV29-1	15	TGCAGCGTTAGCCCGGCCGGGGACGTCTCCTACGAGCAGTACTTC	CSVSPAGDVSYEQYF
TRBJ1-4	.	TRBD1	TRBV6-5	17	TGTGCCAGCAGTTACATGTTTACGGGACAGGGCGGGGAAAAACTGTTTTTT	CASSYMFTGQGGEKLFF
TRBJ2-3	.	.	TRBV6-6	15	TGTGCCAGCAGTTGGCTAGCAAGGCCCACAGATACGCAGTATTTT	CASSWLARPTDTQYF
TRBJ1-3	.	.	TRBV9	16	TGTGCCAGCAGCGTAGGAGAGGGATTAACTGGAAACACCATATATTTT	CASSVGEGLTGNTIYF
TRBJ2-3	few	TRBD2	TRBV29-1	16	TGCAGCGTTGTTCCGACTAGCGGGGGGGACACAGATACGCAGTATTTT	CSVVPTSGGDTDTQYF
TRBJ2-1	.	.	TRBV24-1	13	TGTGCCACCAGTGGCACGAGCTACAATGAGCAGTTCTTC	CATSGTSYNEQFF
TRBJ2-7	.	.	TRBV7-2	15	TGTGCCAGCAGCTTAGTATCGGGCAACTCCTACGAGCAGTACTTC	CASSLVSGNSYEQYF
TRBJ1-2	once	.	TRBV24-1	11	TGTGCCACCTACGGGTCCGGGGGCTACACCTTC	CATYGSGGYTF
TRBJ1-6	.	.	TRBV28	11	TGTGCCAGCAGTTCATCCTCACCCCTCCACTTT	CASSSSSPLHF
TRBJ2-5	.	TRBD2	TRBV20-1	19	TGCAGTGCTAGAGATTGGCAACTAGCGGGGGGGGAGTACCAAGAGACCCAGTACTTC	CSARDWQLAGGEYQETQYF
TRBJ2-7	.	TRBD2	TRBV4-1	17	TGCGCCAGCAGCCCGAGAACTAGCGGGGTGCCCTTGAACGAGCAGTACTTC	CASSPRTSGVPLNEQYF
TRBJ2-3	few	.	TRBV5-5	16	TGTGCCAGCAGCTTGGGTCAGGGGATTAACACAGATACGCAGTATTTT	CASSLGQGINTDTQYF
TRBJ2-4	.	.	TRBV9	15	TGTGCCAGCAGCGTAGATGTTGGCCAATTAAACATTCAGTACTTC	CASSVDVGQLNIQYF
TRBJ2-3	.	.	TRBV20-1	13	TGCAGTGCCCGTCGGGTGGTACGAGATACGCAGTATTTT	CSARRVVRDTQYF
TRBJ1-1	few	TRBD1	TRBV2	13	TGTGCCAGCAAAGCCGGGACAGGGACCGAAGCTTTCTTT	CASKAGTGTEAFF
TRBJ2-3	.	TRBD2	TRBV20-1	17	TGCAGTGCTAGCGCCTTACTAGCGGGGGTGATGGCAGATACGCAGTATTTT	CSASALLAGVMADTQYF
TRBJ2-6	few	.	TRBV7-2	14	TGTGCCAGCAGCCGGTGGTCCGGGGCCAACGTCCTGACTTTC	CASSRWSGANVLTF
TRBJ2-7	.	.	TRBV20-1	12	TGCAGTGCTAGTACAGCCTCCTACGAGCAGTACTTC	CSASTASYEQYF
TRBJ1-1	.	.	TRBV4-1	15	TGCGCCAGCAGCCAAGCCCAGGTTAGGAACACTGAAGCTTTCTTT	CASSQAQVRNTEAFF
TRBJ2-3	few	TRBD2	TRBV7-2	17	TGTGCCAGCAGCCTCCTGACCGGGACTAGCGGGGGAGATACGCAGTATTTT	CASSLLTGTSGGDTQYF
TRBJ1-2	few	TRBD1	TRBV7-2	21	TGTGCCAGCAGCTTAGCCTATCCCCTATCGACAGGGGGCTTAGCTAACTATGGCTACACCTTC	CASSLAYPLSTGGLANYGYTF
TRBJ2-5	.	.	TRBV7-9	12	TGTGCCAGCAGAGGGATGAAAGAGACCCAGTACTTC	CASRGMKETQYF
TRBJ2-3	few	TRBD2	TRBV20-1	13	TGCAGTGCTAGCGGGGGGGGGCCAGATACGCAGTATTTT	CSASGGGPDTQYF
TRBJ2-5	.	.	TRBV7-2	16	TGTGCCAGCAGCTTAGAACGGGGCCTCATGGTGGAGACCCAGTACTTC	CASSLERGLMVETQYF
TRBJ1-1	.	TRBD1	TRBV9	16	TGTGCCAGCAGCGTAGCAGGCCAGGGGGACTCTAGTGAAGCTTTCTTT	CASSVAGQGDSSEAFF
TRBJ2-7	.	.	TRBV9	16	TGTGCCAGCAGCGTAGGTATCGGGACTGGTGTCGACGAGCAGTACTTC	CASSVGIGTGVDEQYF
TRBJ1-2	.	TRBD1	TRBV7-6	13	TGTGCCAGCAGCTGTTCAGGGGGCGATGGCTACACCTTC	CASSCSGGDGYTF
TRBJ2-5	few	.	TRBV7-2	16	TGTGCCAGCAGCTTAGCTCAGGGCCGGGGACAAGAGACCCAGTACTTC	CASSLAQGRGQETQYF